The TCR beta chain under discussion was sequenced for a study of a mutant IDH1 vaccine in newly diagnosed glioma. Study overall: Treated individuals were about 62% male and roughly 40% female, averaging roughly 39 years of age. The earlier regimen, radiotherapy, temozolomide, or both, was most often both. At week 35 came visit V12, and visit V13 followed at week 47.

J was trimmed by 3 bases and V by 8 bases; bases with no gene match: 9. Germline V gene lookup returns CDR1 ENHRY and CDR2 SYGVKD. This CDR3 is built from 15 residues. Turning to this clone: Its antigen is unidentified.

Sample time point: week 47, end of study. Mutant IDH1 20-mer peptide, at 300 ug, made up each vaccine dose, with topical imiquimod. Profiled with immunoSEQ multiplex PCR; TCRdb holds only in-frame clones, not every one. The sample consists of approximately 84,000 clones, approximately 80% of them appearing once. The rearrangement joins TRBV10-3 to TRBJ2-7; 11 bases align to TRBD2. The sample in question was PBMCs, obtained from a glioma patient whose treatment included an IDH1 peptide vaccine. The clonotype originates from a man in his forties with glioma. This chain's CDR3 is CAIGGLAESRYEQYF. CDR3 bases: TGTGCCATCGGGGGACTAGCGGAGTCCCGCTACGAGCAGTACTTC.